Here is one TCR beta chain with its context. Its antigen is currently unknown. Germline V CDR1 and CDR2: MNHEY, SVGAGI. This CDR3 contains 14 residues. V shed 6 bases and J shed 4 bases, with 13 bases lying between them. These data are taken from a study of CD8+ T cells in alopecia areata. Across the study: The share of scalp area affected provided the severity score for treated patients. Findings of the study overall: Tofacitinib yielded significantly lower scalp clonality and fewer expanded CD8+ clones among the top 100.

The treatment denotes: oral pan-JAK inhibitor, 5-10 mg twice daily. RNA, once extracted, was reverse transcribed into cDNA for use as the sequencing template. Some clones are missing from TCRdb's copy, which holds only in-frame ones; the method was immunoSEQ multiplex PCR. The data show about 290,000 clones, with roughly 64% seen just once and more than 1.5% held by the top ten. This clonotype was sampled from a human donor with alopecia areata. The sequences come from CD4+ T cells sorted from blood, collected at week 24, from a patient treated with tofacitinib. This chain connects TRBV6-5 to TRBJ1-5; perhaps TRBD1 as D (5 bases). CDR3 nucleotides: TGTGCCAGCAGCCCCGGGAGGGGAAATCAGCCCCAGCATTTT. This codes for CASSPGRGNQPQHF.